What follows are 11 T cell receptor beta chains derived from one specimen sequenced in a study of regulatory T cells in long-lasting Graves disease. Noted time point: newly diagnosed GD, antithyroid drugs for less than 3 months. Generation of the TCR library employed RNA extracted from PBMCs. Construction of TCR beta libraries relied on iRepertoire HTBI primers and on Arm-PCR targeting CDR3 regions. TCRdb reprocessed the multiplex PCR reads with MiXCR, giving one entry per CDR3 protein. This table holds 550,000 to 650,000 distinct CDR3 sequences, 16% found once. The same sample was also used in a study of T cells in Graves' hyperthyroidism and ophthalmopathy.

Sequencing used peripheral blood mononuclear cells (PBMCs), obtained at new diagnosis, from a patient treated with antithyroid drugs. The receptors come from a man in his late teens or twenties with Graves disease.

This clonotype was observed many times. V gene TRBV6-1 combines with J gene TRBJ2-7; D is possibly TRBD2 (6 bases). Trimming took off 7 bases at V and 2 bases at J, with 9 bases between the two ends. CDR1 and CDR2 (germline): MNHNS, SASEGT. The CDR3 has 12 amino acids. The DNA of the CDR3 is TGTGCCAGCAAGGAGGGCCCCTACGAGCAGTACTTC. Amino acid sequence: CASKEGPYEQYF.

This chain links TRBV12-3 or TRBV12-4 with TRBJ1-4; D gene unclear. The CDR3 covers 17 residues. Deletions cut 0 bases from V and 7 bases from J, with 18 bases between. Here the CDR3 DNA reads TGTGCCAGCAGTTTAGCGGTCGGTTCCGAAGTGGGTGAAAAACTGTTTTTT. Amino acids: CASSLAVGSEVGEKLFF.

In the case of this clonotype: A much larger clone is a single base away; this may be a read error. The chain employs TRBV7-2 and TRBJ1-6, with 7 bases aligning to TRBD1. The germline V gene has CDR1 SGHTA and CDR2 FQGNSA. The CDR3 contains 15 residues. The CDR3 bases are TGTGCCAGCAGCTTAGCGTTTCAGGGGGGCTCACCCCCCCACTTT. This codes for CASSLAFQGGSPPHF.

This clonotype has a count of ten or more. The rearrangement uses TRBV19 and TRBJ1-2; 7 bases line up with TRBD1. This CDR3 region has 15 residues. Germline trimming cut 9 bases from V and 6 bases from J; bases unmatched to any gene: 16. Germline assignment: CDR1 LNHDA and CDR2 SQIVND (reference sequence). CDR3 sequence reads: CASTADREVSNGYTF. The CDR3 bases are TGTGCCAGCACAGCCGACAGGGAAGTTTCAAATGGCTACACCTTC. Full variable domain (missing parts from reference TRBV19 and TRBJ1-2): DGGITQSPKYLFRKEGQNVTLSCEQNLNHDAMYWYRQDPGQGLRLIYYSQIVNDFQKGDIAEGYSVSREKKESFPLTVTSAQKNPTAFYLCASTADREVSNGYTFGSGTRLTVV.

Concerning this clonotype itself: This is likely an artifact of a read error, given a far larger clone one base away. The chain recombines TRBV10-2 with TRBJ1-5; perhaps TRBD1 as D (5 bases). Germline loops: CDR1 WSHSY, CDR2 SAAADI. The CDR3 runs 13 residues. As DNA, the CDR3 is TGTGTCAGCAGTGTGGAGGGGAGTCTGCCCCAGCATTTT. Encoded protein: CVSSVEGSLPQHF.

This clonotype was counted a few times. The chain recombines TRBV5-1 with TRBJ2-7, with no clear D. This CDR3 has 14 residues. Per the germline V gene, CDR1 is SGHRS and CDR2 is YFSETQ. Deletions cut 3 bases from V and 0 bases from J, with 10 bases between. DNA of the CDR3: TGCGCCAGCAGCTCCTACCAAACCTCCTACGAGCAGTACTTC. Encoded protein: CASSSYQTSYEQYF. The full variable domain, rest sourced from reference TRBV5-1 and TRBJ2-7, is KAGVTQTPRYLIKTRGQQVTLSCSPISGHRSVSWYQQTPGQGLQFLFEYFSETQRNKGNFPGRFSGRQFSNSRSEMNVSTLELGDSALYLCASSSYQTSYEQYFGPGTRLTVT.

The table lists this clonotype with many counts. The chain has TRBV24-1 and TRBJ2-1; no clear D gene. CDR3 length: 13 amino acids. Trimming cost V 4 bases and J 8 bases, with 11 bases left between them. CDR1 and CDR2 (germline): KGHDR, SFDVKD. The CDR3 here is CATSDPGRYEQFF. The DNA for the CDR3 is TGTGCCACCAGTGACCCTGGACGCTATGAGCAGTTCTTC.

This clonotype was seen more than once but under ten times. The chain recombines TRBV6-1 with TRBJ2-2; 7 nucleotides match TRBD1. Trimming at V came to 6 bases and at J to 2 bases, leaving 3 bases not matched to a gene. Germline V gives CDR1 MNHNS, CDR2 SASEGT. The CDR3 has 14 residues. The CDR3 sequence is CASRGTVNTGELFF. The CDR3, as DNA: TGTGCCAGCAGGGGGACAGTTAACACCGGGGAGCTGTTTTTT.

As for this clonotype: At one end the junction does not follow the germline gene, possibly because of a read error. The chain carries TRBV2 and TRBJ1-1, with 8 positions matching TRBD1. The CDR3 is made up of 14 amino acids. CDR1 and CDR2 from the germline V gene are SNHLY and FYNNEI. This chain's CDR3 is CASSSGGGGTEAFF. The CDR3 coding sequence is TGCGCCAGCAGCTCAGGGGGCGGTGGAACTGAAGCTTTCTTT.

The chain couples TRBV19 to TRBJ1-2; D ambiguous. This CDR3 has 14 amino acids. V lost 3 bases, J lost 5 bases, and 13 bases lay in between. Germline V gives CDR1 LNHDA, CDR2 SQIVND (reference sequence). The CDR3 sequence: CASSIRQTTYGYTF. In DNA form, the CDR3 reads TGTGCCAGTAGTATTAGACAAACGACTTATGGCTACACCTTC.

In this sample, this clonotype turned up many times. This chain links TRBV3-1 with TRBJ2-3; D may match TRBD1 or TRBD2 (5 bases each). Germline CDR1 and CDR2: LGHDT and YNNKEL (reference sequence). V lost 6 bases, J lost 3 bases, and 19 bases lay in between. The CDR3 runs to 16 residues. The CDR3 DNA is TGTGCCAGCAGTCGCCGCCCGGGACCAAAAACAGATACGCAGTATTTT. Translation gives CASSRRPGPKTDTQYF.